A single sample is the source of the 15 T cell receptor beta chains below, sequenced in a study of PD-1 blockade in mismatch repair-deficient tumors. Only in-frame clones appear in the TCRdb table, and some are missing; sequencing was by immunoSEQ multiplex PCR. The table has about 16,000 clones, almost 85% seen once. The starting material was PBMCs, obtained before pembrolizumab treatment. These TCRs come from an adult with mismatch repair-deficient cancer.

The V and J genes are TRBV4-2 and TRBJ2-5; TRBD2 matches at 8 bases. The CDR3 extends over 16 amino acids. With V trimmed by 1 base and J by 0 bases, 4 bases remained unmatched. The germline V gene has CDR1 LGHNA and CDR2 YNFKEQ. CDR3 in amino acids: CASSQASGPYQETQYF. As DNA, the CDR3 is TGTGCCAGCAGCCAAGCTAGCGGGCCGTACCAAGAGACCCAGTACTTC.

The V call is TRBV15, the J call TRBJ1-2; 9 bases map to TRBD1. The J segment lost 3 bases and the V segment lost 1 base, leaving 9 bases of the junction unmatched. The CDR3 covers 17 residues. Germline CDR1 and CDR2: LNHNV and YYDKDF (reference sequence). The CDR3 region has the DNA TGTGCCACCAGCAGAGGTCCGGGACAGGGTGTTTACTATGGCTACACCTTC. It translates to CATSRGPGQGVYYGYTF.

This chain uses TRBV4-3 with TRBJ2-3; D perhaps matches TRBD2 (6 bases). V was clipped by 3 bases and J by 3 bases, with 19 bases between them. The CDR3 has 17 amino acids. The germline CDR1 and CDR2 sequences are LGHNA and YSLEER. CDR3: CASSQIYVSGPTDTQYF. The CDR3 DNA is TGCGCCAGCAGCCAGATTTATGTTAGCGGTCCAACAGATACGCAGTATTTT.

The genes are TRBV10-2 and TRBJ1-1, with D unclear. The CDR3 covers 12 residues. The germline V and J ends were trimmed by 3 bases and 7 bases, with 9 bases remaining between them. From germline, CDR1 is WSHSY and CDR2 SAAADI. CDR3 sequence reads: CASSEGIFEAFF. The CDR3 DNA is TGCGCCAGCAGTGAAGGTATCTTTGAAGCTTTCTTT.

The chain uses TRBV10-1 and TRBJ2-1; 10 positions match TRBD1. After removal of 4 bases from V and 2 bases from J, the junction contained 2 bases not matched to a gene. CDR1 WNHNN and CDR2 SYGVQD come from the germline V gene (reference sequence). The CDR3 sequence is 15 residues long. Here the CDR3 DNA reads TGCGCCAGCAGTGGGGGGACAGGGGCCTACAATGAGCAGTTCTTC. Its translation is CASSGGTGAYNEQFF.

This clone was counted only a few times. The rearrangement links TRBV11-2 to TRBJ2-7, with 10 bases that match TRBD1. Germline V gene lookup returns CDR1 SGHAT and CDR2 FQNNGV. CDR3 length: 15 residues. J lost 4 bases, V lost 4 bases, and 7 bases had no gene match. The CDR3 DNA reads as TGTGCCAGCAGCTCCGGACAGGGGGAAACTTACGAGCAGTACTTC. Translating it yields CASSSGQGETYEQYF. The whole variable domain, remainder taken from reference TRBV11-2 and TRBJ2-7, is EAGVAQSPRYKIIEKRQSVAFWCNPISGHATLYWYQQILGQGPKLLIQFQNNGVVDDSQLPKDRFSAERLKGVDSTLKIQPAKLEDSAVYLCASSSGQGETYEQYFGPGTRLTVT.

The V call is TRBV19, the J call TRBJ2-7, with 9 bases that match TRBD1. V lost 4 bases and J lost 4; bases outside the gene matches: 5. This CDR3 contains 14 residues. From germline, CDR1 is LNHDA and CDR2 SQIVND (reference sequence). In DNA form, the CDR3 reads TGTGCCAGTAGTAAAAAGACAGGGGGTTACGAGCAGTACTTC. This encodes CASSKKTGGYEQYF. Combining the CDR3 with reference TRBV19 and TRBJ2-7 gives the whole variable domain DGGITQSPKYLFRKEGQNVTLSCEQNLNHDAMYWYRQDPGQGLRLIYYSQIVNDFQKGDIAEGYSVSREKKESFPLTVTSAQKNPTAFYLCASSKKTGGYEQYFGPGTRLTVT.

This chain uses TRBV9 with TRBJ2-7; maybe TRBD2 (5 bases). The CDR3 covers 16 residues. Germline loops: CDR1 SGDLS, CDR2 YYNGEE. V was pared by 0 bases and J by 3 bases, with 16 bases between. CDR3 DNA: TGTGCCAGCAGCGTAGGCGAGGGTAGTGTTGGCTACGAGCAGTACTTC. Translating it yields CASSVGEGSVGYEQYF.

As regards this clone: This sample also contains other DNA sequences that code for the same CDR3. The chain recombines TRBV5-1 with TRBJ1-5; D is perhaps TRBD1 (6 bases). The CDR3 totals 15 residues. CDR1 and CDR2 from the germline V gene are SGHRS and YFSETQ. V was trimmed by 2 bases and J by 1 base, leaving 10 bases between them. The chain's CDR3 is CASSLQGGSNQPQHF. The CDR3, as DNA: TGCGCCAGCAGCTTACAGGGAGGAAGCAATCAGCCCCAGCATTTT.

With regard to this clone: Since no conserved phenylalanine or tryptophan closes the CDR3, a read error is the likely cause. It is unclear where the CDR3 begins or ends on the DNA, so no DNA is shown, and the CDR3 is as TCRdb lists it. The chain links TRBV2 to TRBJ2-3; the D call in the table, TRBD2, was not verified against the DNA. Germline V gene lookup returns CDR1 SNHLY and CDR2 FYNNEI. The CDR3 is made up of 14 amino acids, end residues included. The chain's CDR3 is CASSLLAGGTHMGD.

The CDR3 sequence is CASSQGLAGVFGTDTQYF. CDR3 DNA sequence: TGCGCCAGCAGCCAAGGGTTAGCGGGGGTGTTTGGCACAGATACGCAGTATTTT. The chain has TRBV4-1 and TRBJ2-3; 9 positions agree with TRBD2. The V gene's germline CDR1 is MGHRA and CDR2 YSYEKL. Trimming took 1 base from V and 1 from J; bases not matched to a gene: 9. The CDR3 is made up of 18 amino acids.

This CDR3 is CASSSTGFYEQYF. The CDR3 DNA reads as TGTGCCAGCAGCTCGACAGGTTTTTACGAGCAGTACTTC. This chain uses TRBV5-6 with TRBJ2-7; D perhaps matches TRBD1 (6 bases). The CDR3 runs to 13 residues. The ends were cut back, 3 bases at V and 4 bases at J, with 11 bases in the middle. Germline CDR1 and CDR2: SGHDT and YYEEEE.

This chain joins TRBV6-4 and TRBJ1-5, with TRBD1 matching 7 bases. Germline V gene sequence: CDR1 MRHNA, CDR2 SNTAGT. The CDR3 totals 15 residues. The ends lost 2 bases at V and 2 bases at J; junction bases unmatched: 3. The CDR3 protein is CASSDRGPGNQPQHF. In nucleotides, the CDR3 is TGTGCCAGCAGTGACAGGGGGCCGGGCAATCAGCCCCAGCATTTT.

In DNA, the CDR3 is TGTGCCAGCAGCCAGACCCCTTCGGGGGGGGATACGCAGTATTTT. This encodes CASSQTPSGGDTQYF. The chain is built from TRBV27 and TRBJ2-3; TRBD2 agrees at 8 bases. Per the germline V gene, CDR1 is MNHEY and CDR2 is SMNVEV (reference sequence). This CDR3 contains 15 residues. V shed 6 bases, J shed 6 bases, and the junction held 11 bases outside the gene matches.

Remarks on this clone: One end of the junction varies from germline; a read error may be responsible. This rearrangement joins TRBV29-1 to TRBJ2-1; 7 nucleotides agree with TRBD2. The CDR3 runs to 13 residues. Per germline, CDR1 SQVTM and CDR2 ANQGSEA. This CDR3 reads CSLGGIVHNGQFF. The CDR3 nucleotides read TGCAGCCTCGGGGGGATTGTGCACAATGGGCAGTTCTTC.